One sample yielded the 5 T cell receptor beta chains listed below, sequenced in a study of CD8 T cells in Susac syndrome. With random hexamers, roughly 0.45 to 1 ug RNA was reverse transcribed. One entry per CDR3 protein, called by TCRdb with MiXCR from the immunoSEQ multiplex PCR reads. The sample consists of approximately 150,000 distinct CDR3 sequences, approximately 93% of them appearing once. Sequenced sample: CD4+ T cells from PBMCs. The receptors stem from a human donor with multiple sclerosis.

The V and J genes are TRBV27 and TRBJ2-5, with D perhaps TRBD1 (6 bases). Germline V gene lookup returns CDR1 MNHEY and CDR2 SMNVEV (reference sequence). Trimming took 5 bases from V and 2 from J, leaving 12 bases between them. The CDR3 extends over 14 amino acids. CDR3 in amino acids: CASSKTRGQETQYF. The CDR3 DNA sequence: TGTGCCAGCAGTAAAACCAGGGGTCAAGAGACCCAGTACTTC.

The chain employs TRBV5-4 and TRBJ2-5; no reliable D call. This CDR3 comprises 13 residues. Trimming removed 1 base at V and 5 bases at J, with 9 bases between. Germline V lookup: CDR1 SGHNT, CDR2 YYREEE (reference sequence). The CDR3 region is CASSLIGQETQYF. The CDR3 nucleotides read TGTGCCAGCAGCTTGATTGGGCAGGAGACCCAGTACTTC.

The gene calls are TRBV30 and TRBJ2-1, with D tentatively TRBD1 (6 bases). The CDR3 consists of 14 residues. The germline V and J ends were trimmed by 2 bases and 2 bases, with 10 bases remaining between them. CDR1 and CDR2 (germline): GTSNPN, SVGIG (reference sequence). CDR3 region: CAWSLTGTYNEQFF. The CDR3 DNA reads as TGTGCCTGGAGTTTGACAGGTACCTACAATGAGCAGTTCTTC.

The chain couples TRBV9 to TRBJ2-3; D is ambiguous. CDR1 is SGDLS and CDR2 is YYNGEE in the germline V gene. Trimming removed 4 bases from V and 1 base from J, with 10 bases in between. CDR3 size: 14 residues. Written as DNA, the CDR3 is TGTGCCAGCAGCACCGGAGCTCGCACAGATACGCAGTATTTT. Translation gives CASSTGARTDTQYF.

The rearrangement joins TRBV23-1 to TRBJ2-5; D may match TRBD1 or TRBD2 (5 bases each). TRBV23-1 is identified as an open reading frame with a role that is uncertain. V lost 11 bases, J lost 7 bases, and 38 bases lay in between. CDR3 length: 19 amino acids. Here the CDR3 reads CAAGIPVLHGGGVQGTQYF. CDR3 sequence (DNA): TGCGCCGCCGGGATTCCAGTCCTTCATGGGGGTGGGGTGCAGGGGACCCAGTACTTC.